This T cell receptor (beta chain) was recorded in a study of T cell responses to AZD1222 COVID-19 vaccine. Worth noting for this clone: The antigen is unknown.

Whole-study results and caveats: In a largely white British group with more females than males, clonal diversity was possibly underestimated. Spike regions recognized by vaccine-associated CD4 TCRs spanned the protein, led by 160-218 and 743-854. Just a handful of people given AZD1222 tested seropositive at baseline.

Data came from immunoSEQ multiplex PCR; TCRdb stores just in-frame clones and leaves some out. The sample includes about 140,000 clones, 85% to 95% of them seen just once. Germline-derived CDR1 and CDR2 are MNHEY and SMNVEV (reference sequence). The germline V and J ends were trimmed by 3 bases and 10 bases, with 13 bases remaining between them. The CDR3 has 14 amino acids. The sequenced sample was peripheral blood, obtained on day 0 of MenACWY control vaccination. The V gene is TRBV27, the J gene TRBJ1-6, with unresolved D. The clonotype originates from an adult in good health. The DNA for the CDR3 is TGTGCCAGCAGTTTTCGGGCTATGGACTCACCCCTCCACTTT. Its translation is CASSFRAMDSPLHF.